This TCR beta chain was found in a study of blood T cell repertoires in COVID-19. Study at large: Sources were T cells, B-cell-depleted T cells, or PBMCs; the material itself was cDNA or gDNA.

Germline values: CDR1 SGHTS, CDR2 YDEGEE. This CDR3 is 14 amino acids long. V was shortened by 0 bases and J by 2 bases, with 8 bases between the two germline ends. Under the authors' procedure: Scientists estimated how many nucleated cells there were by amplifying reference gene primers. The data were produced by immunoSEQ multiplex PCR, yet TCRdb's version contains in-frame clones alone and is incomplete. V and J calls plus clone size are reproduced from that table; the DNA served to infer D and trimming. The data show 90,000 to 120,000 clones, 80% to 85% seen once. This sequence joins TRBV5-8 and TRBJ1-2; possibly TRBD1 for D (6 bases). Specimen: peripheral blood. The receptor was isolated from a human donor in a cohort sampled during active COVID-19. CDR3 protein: CASSLADRNYGYTF. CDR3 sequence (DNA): TGTGCCAGCAGCTTGGCGGACAGAAACTATGGCTACACCTTC.